Listed here are 23 T cell receptor beta chains from one sample, sequenced in a study of cytomegalovirus exposure and HLA in healthy donors. This PCR relied on a set of 60 Vbeta primers and 13 Jbeta primers. Repertoires were generated with immunoSEQ multiplex PCR, while TCRdb's copy carries only in-frame clones and drops some. The sample lists more than 150,000 clones; about 85% were seen once. Sequencing used PBMCs. Source of these receptors: a girl aged 5 to 17 in good health and CMV-seropositive.

This clone came up a few times. The chain couples TRBV29-1 to TRBJ2-7, with TRBD2 matching over 11 bases. Unmatched junction bases numbered 6, after V lost 1 base and J lost 4 bases. The CDR3 totals 15 residues. Germline CDR1 and CDR2: SQVTM and ANQGSEA. CDR3 amino acids: CSVEGPTSGDYEQYF. CDR3 DNA: TGCAGCGTTGAAGGCCCGACTAGCGGGGATTACGAGCAGTACTTC.

The CDR3 region has the DNA TGTGCCAGCTCACCAACAGGGGAGACTGAGCAGTTCTTC. This encodes CASSPTGETEQFF. The chain combines TRBV18 with TRBJ2-1, with TRBD1 identical over 7 bases. The ends lost 2 bases at V and 9 bases at J; junction bases unmatched: 4. The CDR3 is 13 residues long. The germline V gene has CDR1 KGHSH and CDR2 LQKENI. Drawing the rest from reference TRBV18 and TRBJ2-1, the complete variable domain is NAGVMQNPRHLVRRRGQEARLRCSPMKGHSHVYWYRQLPEEGLKFMVYLQKENIIDESGMPKERFSAEFPKEGPSILRIQQVVRGDSAAYFCASSPTGETEQFFGPGTRLTVL.

This clone came up a few times. This chain joins TRBV19 and TRBJ2-5, with D maybe TRBD1 (5 bases). The germline V gene encodes CDR1 LNHDA and CDR2 SQIVND (reference sequence). This CDR3 is 13 amino acids long. V lost 7 bases and J lost 4, with 13 bases in between. This CDR3 reads CASKRTLGETQYF. The CDR3 DNA reads TGTGCCAGTAAACGGACACTGGGAGAGACCCAGTACTTC.

The chain joins TRBV7-9 to TRBJ1-2; D gene ambiguous. The CDR3 sequence is 14 residues long. The germline V gene encodes CDR1 SEHNR and CDR2 FQNEAQ (reference sequence). Trimming left V 5 bases short and J 4 bases short, with 14 bases between. The CDR3: CASSEYGVSYGYTF. CDR3 bases: TGTGCCAGCAGCGAATACGGGGTTAGCTATGGCTACACCTTC.

The chain combines TRBV9 with TRBJ1-1, with D tentatively TRBD1 (5 bases). Trimming left V 0 bases short and J 3 bases short, with 9 bases between. This CDR3 spans 14 amino acids. Germline CDR1 reads SGDLS; CDR2 reads YYNGEE. This CDR3 is CASSVGGDDTEAFF. The CDR3 coding sequence is TGTGCCAGCAGCGTAGGGGGGGATGACACTGAAGCTTTCTTT.

Comments on this clone: Compared with germline, one end of the junction differs, possibly owing to a read error. This specimen includes other DNA sequences encoding the same CDR3. The V and J genes are TRBV6-5 and TRBJ2-7; possibly TRBD2 for D (6 bases). CDR1 is MNHEY, CDR2 SVGAGI, per germline. The CDR3 has 15 residues. Written as DNA, the CDR3 is TGTGCCAGCAGCTACTCTACCGGGAGCTCCTACGAGCAGTACTTC. It encodes CASSYSTGSSYEQYF.

The chain is built from TRBV27 and TRBJ2-1; possible D gene TRBD1, 6 bases. Trimming pared 4 bases from V and 8 bases from J, leaving 15 bases between. CDR3 length: 14 amino acids. Germline CDR1 MNHEY, CDR2 SMNVEV (reference sequence). The CDR3 bases are TGTGCCAGCAGTTCCCGGACAGTAAACGATGAGCAGTTCTTC. This codes for CASSSRTVNDEQFF.

The V call is TRBV19, the J call TRBJ1-1; a possible D gene is TRBD1 (5 bases). Germline loops: CDR1 LNHDA, CDR2 SQIVND (reference sequence). The CDR3 runs 14 residues. The V and J ends lost 6 bases and 4 bases respectively, with 15 bases between them. This CDR3 is CASSPGPGATEAFF. The DNA of the CDR3 is TGTGCCAGTAGCCCGGGACCGGGAGCCACTGAAGCTTTCTTT.

Notes on this clone: The germline gene is not matched at one end of the junction; a read error may be the cause. The chain combines TRBV7-7 with TRBJ2-5, with D tentatively TRBD1 (5 bases). The CDR3 extends over 12 amino acids. Germline V gene lookup returns CDR1 SSHAT and CDR2 FNYEAQ (reference sequence). The CDR3 region has the DNA TGTGCTAGCAGCCAGGGTCGGGAGACCCAGTACTTC. Its protein is CASSQGRETQYF.

The count of this clone is one. The rearrangement uses TRBV28 and TRBJ1-2, with 8 bases aligning to TRBD1. The CDR3 loop spans 14 amino acids. Germline V gives CDR1 MDHEN, CDR2 SYDVKM. Trimming removed 4 bases from V and 4 bases from J; junction bases left unmatched: 5. CDR3 amino acids: CASSSGQGVYGYTF. The DNA for the CDR3 is TGTGCCAGCAGTTCTGGACAGGGTGTCTATGGCTACACCTTC.

The J gene is TRBJ2-7, the V gene TRBV7-6, with 7 nucleotides matching TRBD2. The CDR3 has 14 amino acids. Germline V CDR1 and CDR2: SGHVS, FNYEAQ. With V trimmed by 1 base and J by 3 bases, 3 bases remained unmatched. The CDR3 DNA is TGTGCCAGCAGCTTAGGTTCTAGCGGCTACGAGCAGTACTTC. Protein product: CASSLGSSGYEQYF.

The chain uses TRBV6-5 and TRBJ1-2; no clear D gene. The V end was cut by 0 bases, the J end by 8 bases, with 13 bases between. Per germline, CDR1 MNHEY and CDR2 SVGAGI. The CDR3 length is 14 residues. The CDR3 loop is CASSYSSALGGYTF. The DNA for the CDR3 is TGTGCCAGCAGTTACTCTTCCGCTCTCGGGGGCTACACCTTC.

The rearrangement links TRBV5-8 to TRBJ1-2; 7 bases are a match to TRBD1. Germline V gives CDR1 SGHTS, CDR2 YDEGEE. The CDR3 is made up of 18 amino acids. The V segment lost 4 bases and the J segment 4 bases; nucleotides outside the gene matches: 19. The CDR3 sequence is CASSDFPFGQAGPYGYTF. The CDR3 nucleotides are TGTGCCAGCAGCGACTTCCCGTTCGGACAGGCGGGCCCCTATGGCTACACCTTC.

The chain links TRBV4-1 to TRBJ1-1, with D unclear. The CDR3 spans 14 residues. V lost 0 bases and J 1 base, leaving 6 bases between the germline ends. In germline, CDR1 is MGHRA, CDR2 YSYEKL. Here the CDR3 DNA reads TGCGCCAGCAGCCAAGATTACGGGAACACTGAAGCTTTCTTT. Residues: CASSQDYGNTEAFF.

The chain has TRBV6-7 and TRBJ1-4; D not resolved. TRBV6-7 is assigned to the ORF class and has an uncertain function. V lost 4 bases to trimming and J lost 7 bases, with 4 bases between them. The CDR3 has 11 residues. Here the CDR3 reads CASSLSEKLFF. CDR3 bases: TGTGCCAGCAGTTTGAGTGAAAAACTGTTTTTT.

V is TRBV30 and J is TRBJ2-7; 10 nucleotides match TRBD1. CDR1 and CDR2 (germline): GTSNPN, SVGIG (reference sequence). V was clipped by 4 bases and J by 6 bases; unmatched bases: 3. CDR3 length: 12 residues. Written as DNA, the CDR3 is TGTGCCTGGACCGGGACAGGGGCCGAGCAGTACTTC. Its protein product is CAWTGTGAEQYF. The variable domain in full, with the rest retrieved from reference TRBV30 and TRBJ2-7, is SQTIHQWPATLVQPVGSPLSLECTVEGTSNPNLYWYRQAAGRGLQLLFYSVGIGQISSEVPQNLSASRPQDRQFILSSKKLLLSDSGFYLCAWTGTGAEQYFGPGTRLTVT.

This clone was seen just once. The chain links TRBV6-5 to TRBJ1-1; TRBD1 agrees at 7 bases. J gave up 4 bases and V 2 bases, and 4 bases lay outside the gene matches. CDR1 is MNHEY, CDR2 SVGAGI, per germline. The CDR3 has 14 amino acids. The CDR3 nucleotides read TGTGCCAGCAGTTACCCAGGGGGTAGCACTGAAGCTTTCTTT. Translated: CASSYPGGSTEAFF.

The rearrangement joins TRBV5-1 to TRBJ1-2; possible D gene TRBD1, 5 bases. V shed 4 bases and J shed 8 bases, with 15 bases lying between them. Germline-derived CDR1 and CDR2 are SGHRS and YFSETQ. The CDR3 runs to 13 residues. CDR3 sequence (DNA): TGCGCCAGCAGCCCAGACGGGGCGGGAGGCTACACCTTC. Its translation: CASSPDGAGGYTF.

The chain uses TRBV9 and TRBJ2-5; D not certain. Germline CDR1 is SGDLS and CDR2 is YYNGEE. Trimming pared 4 bases from V and 0 bases from J, leaving 7 bases between. The CDR3 extends over 13 amino acids. CDR3 region: CASSPRYQETQYF. CDR3 in DNA: TGTGCCAGCAGCCCCCGGTACCAAGAGACCCAGTACTTC.

This clone was detected only a few times. The chain couples TRBV30 to TRBJ2-3; 9 nucleotides match TRBD2. Unmatched junction bases numbered 7, after V lost 1 base and J lost 2 bases. The length of the CDR3 is 16 residues. The germline gives CDR1 GTSNPN, CDR2 SVGIG (reference sequence). The CDR3 DNA is TGTGCCTGGAGTGGGGTCGAGCGGGGGGACACAGATACGCAGTATTTT. This encodes CAWSGVERGDTDTQYF.

The gene calls are TRBV30 and TRBJ2-1, with 10 bases lining up with TRBD1. With V trimmed by 5 bases and J by 3 bases, 13 bases remained unmatched. Germline V gives CDR1 GTSNPN, CDR2 SVGIG (reference sequence). The CDR3 is 17 amino acids. CDR3 DNA sequence: TGTGCCTGGGAACGACAGGGGGCCAACGGTCTCTACAATGAGCAGTTCTTC. Amino acids: CAWERQGANGLYNEQFF.

The gene calls are TRBV7-9 and TRBJ2-7; 10 nucleotides line up with TRBD1. Trimming at V came to 3 bases and at J to 2 bases, leaving 7 bases not matched to a gene. The germline gives CDR1 SEHNR, CDR2 FQNEAQ (reference sequence). This CDR3 spans 16 amino acids. The CDR3 sequence: CASSFGQGGLTYEQYF. CDR3 DNA sequence: TGTGCCAGCAGCTTCGGACAGGGGGGTTTGACCTACGAGCAGTACTTC.

This chain links TRBV29-1 with TRBJ1-5; D not resolved. The CDR3 runs 13 residues. CDR1 and CDR2 (germline): SQVTM, ANQGSEA. V was pared by 4 bases and J by 0 bases, with 7 bases between. CDR3 sequence reads: CSVAEYSNQPQHF. The DNA of the CDR3 is TGCAGCGTTGCTGAGTATAGCAATCAGCCCCAGCATTTT.